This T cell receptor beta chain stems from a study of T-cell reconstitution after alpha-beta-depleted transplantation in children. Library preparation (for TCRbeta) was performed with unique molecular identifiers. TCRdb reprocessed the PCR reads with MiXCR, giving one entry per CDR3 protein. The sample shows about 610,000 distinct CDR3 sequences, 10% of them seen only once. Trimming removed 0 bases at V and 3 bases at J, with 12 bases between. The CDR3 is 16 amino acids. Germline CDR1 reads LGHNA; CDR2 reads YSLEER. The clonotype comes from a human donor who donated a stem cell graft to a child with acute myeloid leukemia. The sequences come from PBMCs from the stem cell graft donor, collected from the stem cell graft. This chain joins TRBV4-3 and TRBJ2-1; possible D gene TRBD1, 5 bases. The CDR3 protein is CASSQDRQSFYNEQFF. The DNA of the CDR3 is TGCGCCAGCAGCCAAGATCGACAGTCCTTCTACAATGAGCAGTTCTTC.